Presented here are 5 T cell receptor beta chains from one specimen sequenced in a study of beta chain features in type 1 diabetes. Expressed TCRB transcripts got sequenced, as all isolated RNA was reverse transcribed. Only in-frame clones appear in the TCRdb table, and some are missing; sequencing was by immunoSEQ multiplex PCR. The sample carries about 220,000 clones, about 11% recorded once. Input material: central memory CD4+ T cells from blood. These receptors were collected from a man aged 18 to 30 in good health.

This clone was detected only a few times. The chain is built from TRBV28 and TRBJ2-3, with TRBD1 as a possible D gene (5 bases). This CDR3 has 12 residues. In germline, CDR1 is MDHEN, CDR2 SYDVKM. V lost 2 bases to trimming and J lost 9 bases, with 9 bases between them. Here the CDR3 DNA reads TGTGCCAGCAGTTTAAGTACAGGCACGCAGTATTTT. This sequence encodes CASSLSTGTQYF.

In this sample, this clone turned up a few times. This chain uses TRBV5-4 with TRBJ2-2, with a possible D match to TRBD1 (6 bases). The germline CDR1 and CDR2 sequences are SGHNT and YYREEE (reference sequence). The CDR3 has 14 residues. The ends were cut back, 4 bases at V and 8 bases at J, with 15 bases in the middle. The CDR3 protein is CASSRYRETGELFF. The CDR3 DNA reads as TGTGCCAGCAGCCGTTACAGGGAGACGGGGGAGCTGTTTTTT. Full variable domain (remainder filled in from reference TRBV5-4 and TRBJ2-2): ETGVTQSPTHLIKTRGQQVTLRCSSQSGHNTVSWYQQALGQGPQFIFQYYREEENGRGNFPPRFSGLQFPNYSSELNVNALELDDSALYLCASSRYRETGELFFGEGSRLTVL.

This clone was observed a single time. The rearrangement links TRBV5-1 to TRBJ2-3, with TRBD2 identical over 7 bases. CDR1 is SGHRS and CDR2 is YFSETQ in the germline V gene. V gave up 2 bases and J gave up 4 bases; unmatched junction bases: 10. This CDR3 has 16 amino acids. For the CDR3, the DNA is TGCGCCAGCAGCTTCTTCGGCGGGGGAGCCGCAGATACGCAGTATTTT. Its protein is CASSFFGGGAADTQYF.

V gene TRBV4-2 combines with J gene TRBJ2-7; weak D call: TRBD2 (6 bases). The CDR3 consists of 15 residues. The germline V and J ends were trimmed by 3 bases and 1 base, with 13 bases remaining between them. CDR1 LGHNA and CDR2 YNFKEQ come from the germline V gene. In DNA, the CDR3 is TGTGCCAGCAGCCAGGATTCCGGGAGATCCTACGAGCAGTACTTC. It codes for CASSQDSGRSYEQYF.

This clone has more than one count but fewer than ten. The junction departs from the called germline gene at one end, perhaps through a read error. The chain employs TRBV2 and TRBJ2-1; D is possibly TRBD2 (6 bases). Germline assignment: CDR1 SNHLY and CDR2 FYNNEI. The CDR3 runs 11 residues. The chain's CDR3 is CASSDPTSRIF. The CDR3 DNA follows: TGTGCCAGCAGTGACCCGACTAGTAGGATCTTC.